This T cell receptor beta chain was documented in a study of tumor and adjacent non-tumor tissue in lung cancer. Study-level background: There were approximately twelve adenocarcinoma, a couple of squamous cell carcinoma and 1 small cell lung cancer cases. Study findings and constraints: In normal lung, the top 100 clones were significantly more dominant than in tumor.

The germline V gene has CDR1 DFQATT and CDR2 SNEGSKA (reference sequence). The CDR3 has 12 residues. This sample's RNA came from whole unsorted tissue. Chemotherapy-naive patients with new lung cancer underwent thoracic surgery in China, August–November 2014. Three rounds of nested PCR, following a modified ARM-PCR protocol, produced the TCRbeta library. TCRdb ran MiXCR on the multiplex PCR reads and lists one entry per CDR3 protein. The sample includes roughly 220,000 distinct CDR3 sequences, 60% to 75% of them seen just once. With regard to this clonotype: Its cognate antigen is unknown. One end of the junction does not line up with germline, which may come from a read error.

This chain uses TRBV20-1 with TRBJ1-1; possibly TRBD1 for D (6 bases). The sequenced material came from lung tumor tissue. The source of this sequence is a man between 60 and 75 years old with non-small cell lung cancer. CDR3 sequence reads: CSAIRGNTEASF. The CDR3 DNA reads as TGCAGTGCTATAAGGGGGAACACTGAAGCTTCCTTT.